The following is a T cell receptor beta chain sequence with its context. The data are from a study of blood T cell repertoires in COVID-19. The data were produced by immunoSEQ multiplex PCR, yet TCRdb's version contains in-frame clones alone and is incomplete. The profile covers hundreds of thousands of clones, with approximately 82% appearing a single time and over 1.5% taken by the ten largest. The CDR3 extends over 15 amino acids. J gave up 11 bases and V 3 bases, and 13 bases lay outside the gene matches. Germline-derived CDR1 and CDR2 are SGHRS and YFSETQ. Sequenced: peripheral blood. This chain links TRBV5-1 with TRBJ2-4; 8 bases line up with TRBD1. The TCR sequence derives from a woman older than 75 with acute or convalescent COVID-19. The CDR3 DNA follows: TGCGCCAGCAGCTGGGTCCGGACAGGGACGACCGTTCAGTACTTC. Translating gives CASSWVRTGTTVQYF.